These T cell receptor beta chains were read from a single sample in a study of blood T cell repertoires in COVID-19. The protocol was immunoSEQ multiplex PCR, while the TCRdb copy is restricted to in-frame clones and leaves out a portion. The sample gives fewer than 400,000 clones, about nine tenths of which show up once; approximately 9% is in the top ten. The sequenced sample consisted of PBMCs or T cells enriched from blood (not recorded which). These receptors were collected from a woman in her late teens or twenties who had recovered from COVID-19. CDR3s include the opening cysteine and the closing phenylalanine or tryptophan. The D gene is left open where the match is weak. Clone size is given for some rows only: seen once, a few or many times, or a class if the clone is expanded.

>TRBJ2-5|NA|few|TRBV10-3
TGTGCCATACGGGACGGGACTTTTGAGACCCAGTACTTC
CAIRDGTFETQYF
>TRBJ2-1|TRBD2|NA|TRBV5-5
TGTGCCAGCAGCTTAATACTAGCGGGATCAAACTACAATGAGCAGTTCTTC
CASSLILAGSNYNEQFF
>TRBJ2-3|NA|few|TRBV7-9
TGTGCCAGCAGCCGAGGAGGGGACAGATCCACAGATACGCAGTATTTT
CASSRGGDRSTDTQYF
>TRBJ1-4|NA|NA|TRBV19
TGTGCCAGTTGTAACCGTTCGGGGTTCCGGGAAAAACTGTTTTTT
CASCNRSGFREKLFF
>TRBJ1-1|NA|NA|TRBV28
TGTGCCAGCAGACACAGAAACACTGAAGCTTTCTTT
CASRHRNTEAFF
>TRBJ1-5|TRBD1|few|TRBV5-8
TGTGCCAGCAGCTTATACAGGGGTAACAGCAATCAGCCCCAGCATTTT
CASSLYRGNSNQPQHF
>TRBJ2-1|NA|NA|TRBV11-3
TGTGCCAGCAGCCCGGACAGTTCCTACAATGAGCAGTTCTTC
CASSPDSSYNEQFF
>TRBJ1-1|NA|NA|TRBV9
TGTGCCAGCAGCGTAGGACCGGACAGCCTTTATGGACCTAGTGAAGCTTTCTTT
CASSVGPDSLYGPSEAFF
>TRBJ1-5|NA|NA|TRBV27
TGTGCCAGCAGTGTCGGAGGTCAGCCCCAGCATTTT
CASSVGGQPQHF
>TRBJ2-7|NA|once|TRBV28
TGTGCCAGCAGTTTATTACGAGGCGAGCAGTACTTC
CASSLLRGEQYF
>TRBJ1-1|NA|medium-sized|TRBV5-5
TGTGCCAGCAGCCGAGGGACTTTAAACACTGAAGCTTTCTTT
CASSRGTLNTEAFF
>TRBJ2-7|NA|once|TRBV7-9
TGTGCCAGCAGCTTACTGGTAGCGAGCACCTACGAGCAGTACTTC
CASSLLVASTYEQYF
>TRBJ2-5|NA|NA|TRBV28
TGTGCCAGCAGTCCCACGACAGCCGTCGAGACCCAGTACTTC
CASSPTTAVETQYF
>TRBJ1-3|TRBD1|NA|TRBV7-2
TGTGCCAGCAGCTCTAGGACAGGGGGCGGAGGAAACACCATATATTTT
CASSSRTGGGGNTIYF
>TRBJ2-7|NA|NA|TRBV14
TGTGCCAGCCGGGACTCCTTCAACTACGAGCAGTACTTC
CASRDSFNYEQYF
>TRBJ1-5|TRBD1|NA|TRBV28
TGTGCCAGCAGTTTAGGCAGGGGGCCAAATCAGCCCCAGCATTTT
CASSLGRGPNQPQHF
>TRBJ2-1|NA|NA|TRBV21-1
TGTGCCAGCAGCAAAGGAATGAGACAGGGTACTCGCTCCTACAATGAGCAGTTCTTC
CASSKGMRQGTRSYNEQFF
>TRBJ1-2|NA|NA|TRBV7-9
TGTGCCAGCAGCCCCCGGGGGGATGCCCTCTATGGCTACACCTTC
CASSPRGDALYGYTF
>TRBJ1-1|TRBD1|NA|TRBV3-1/TRBV3-2
TGTGCCAGCAGCCGAAACGAGGGGGCTAGTGAAGCTTTCTTT
CASSRNEGASEAFF
>TRBJ2-1|NA|NA|TRBV4-2
TGTGCCAGCAGCCAAGAGGGAAGAGGGGGACCAGGATACAATGAGCAGTTCTTC
CASSQEGRGGPGYNEQFF
>TRBJ1-4|NA|NA|TRBV9
TGTGCCAGCAGCCCCCGGGCAGCGGTGAATGAAAAACTGTTTTTT
CASSPRAAVNEKLFF
>TRBJ1-2|TRBD1|NA|TRBV18
TGTGCCAGCTCACCAACAGGGGCTCTAAACTATGGCTACACCTTC
CASSPTGALNYGYTF
>TRBJ1-6|NA|NA|TRBV5-1
TGCGCCAGCAGCGCAGGACTTCTCTATAATTCACCCCTCCACTTT
CASSAGLLYNSPLHF
>TRBJ2-2|TRBD2|NA|TRBV9
TGTGCCAGCAGCGTTTACGCCGGGACTAGGATTGGGGAGCTGTTTTTT
CASSVYAGTRIGELFF
>TRBJ2-3|NA|once|TRBV6-5
TGTGCCAGCATGCCGGGGGTCTACACAGATACGCAGTATTTT
CASMPGVYTDTQYF
>TRBJ1-6|TRBD1|NA|TRBV7-2
TGTGCCAGCGAGACAGGGACTAATTCACCCCTCCACTTT
CASETGTNSPLHF
>TRBJ1-3|NA|NA|TRBV6-5
TGTGCCAGCAGGGGCAGATTCTCTGGAAACACCATATATTTT
CASRGRFSGNTIYF
>TRBJ1-2|TRBD1|NA|TRBV3-1/TRBV3-2
TGTGCCAGCAGCCAAGGAACAGGGGGCCCAGCTAACTATGGCTACACCTTC
CASSQGTGGPANYGYTF
>TRBJ1-1|NA|NA|TRBV6-2/TRBV6-3
TGTGCCAGCAGTCCATATGGGGAGTACCGTGGAGCTTTCTTT
CASSPYGEYRGAFF
>TRBJ2-7|TRBD2|NA|TRBV3-1/TRBV3-2
TGTGCCAGCAGCCTCTTGAGCGGGGGAGGCTACGAGCAGTACTTC
CASSLLSGGGYEQYF
>TRBJ2-2|NA|NA|TRBV18
TGTGCCAGCTCACCCGCCTCTGCAGGTGCGAACACCGGGGAGCTGTTTTTT
CASSPASAGANTGELFF